The entry below gives a single T cell receptor beta chain sequence along with its context. The antigen it recognizes is unknown. Base qualities are not recorded, but no much larger clone differs from it by a single base. These data belong to a study of blood T cell repertoires in COVID-19 (dated by TCRdb to about 2020). Looking at the study overall: Samples covering the acute and convalescent phases of COVID-19 were provided by collaborators in the United States, Italy and Spain. Samples came from the ongoing ImmuneRACE study (first 160 participants) plus 1,254 subjects from 6 global collaborators. The dataset comprised deeply sampled blood TCRbeta repertoires from subjects exposed to, actively infected with, or recovered from COVID-19. A de-identified subject ID, COVID-19 status, age in years and sex were almost always included in the sample metadata. The material from the prospective study consisted of cDNA or gDNA derived from T cells, B-cell-depleted T cells, or PBMCs. The repertoires were released in a freely available public database meant as a resource for research on the immune response to SARS-CoV-2. Where available, HLA class I and class II types were taken from metadata supplied by the sample provider and were not determined by assay-based typing. Broader findings and caveats from the paper: The amount of clinical and demographic metadata varied by source and participant and was provided uncurated.

The CDR3 has 16 amino acids, counting the end cysteine and phenylalanine. Only the CDR3 DNA stays, 48 bases, in frame from base 1. CDR1 and CDR2, looked up from the germline V gene, are SGHDT and YYEEEE. For this chain, trimming is 4 bases at the V end and 2 bases at the J end, and the number of junction bases without a gene match is 11. TCRbeta CDR3 regions were amplified from genomic DNA by means of the immunoSEQ Assay, a bias-controlled multiplex PCR. Per the original workflow: Nucleated cell counts per sample were estimated from amplification of reference gene primers within the assay. Sequence reads were collapsed and filtered to measure the absolute abundance of every unique TCRbeta CDR3 rearrangement. For each sample, productive Simpson clonality was calculated by taking the square root of Simpson's diversity index across productive rearrangements. TCRdb holds this immuneACCESS table with in-frame rearrangements only. Some clones are missing; in checked studies, unresolved V genes explain under half, and the rest has no known cause. The D gene and trimming were derived from the DNA, and the V and J assignments and clone size from that table. The sample table holds tens of thousands of clones, of which roughly 90% were seen once. Under 3% of the sample belongs to the ten largest clones.

Each collaborating institution followed its own protocols to collect whole blood in K2EDTA tubes. For TCRbeta analysis, collaborators shipped samples in one of three forms: frozen whole blood, isolated PBMCs, or DNA extracted from either of those sample types. Sequenced sample: peripheral blood. The source of this sequence is a woman aged 50 to 60 with active or convalescent COVID-19. The rearranged chain carries TRBV5-6 and TRBJ1-1, with 7 bases matching TRBD1. The CDR3 region reads CASSPPPTGYNTEAFF. The nucleotide sequence is given as TGTGCCAGCAGCCCTCCCCCGACAGGGTACAACACTGAAGCTTTCTTT. The full variable domain, with segments outside the CDR3 supplied by the reference TRBV5-6 and TRBJ1-1 proteins, appears as DAGVTQSPTHLIKTRGQQVTLRCSPKSGHDTVSWYQQALGQGPQFIFQYYEEEERQRGNFPDRFSGHQFPNYSSELNVNALLLGDSALYLCASSPPPTGYNTEAFFGQGTRLTVV.